Listed below are T cell receptor beta chains from one sample, sequenced in a study of OX40 agonist ivuxolimab in advanced cancers. The assay was immunoSEQ multiplex PCR, and TCRdb's table has in-frame clones only and misses some. The profile shows some 50,000 clones, 88% of them singletons. The sequences come from CD4+ or CD8+ T cells sorted from blood, collected in a trial of the OX40 agonist ivuxolimab. Receptor source: an adult with an advanced solid tumor such as melanoma, head and neck, liver or kidney cancer. Each CDR3 is given with its conserved first and last residue. D genes are given only for firm matches. Rows give clone size only sometimes, using once, few, many, or a class for an expanded clone.

DNA	CDR3	length	J	size	V	D
TGTGCCAGCAGCGTAGGTGGGGGGACGGTAACCTACAATGAGCAGTTCTTC	CASSVGGGTVTYNEQFF	17	TRBJ2-1	-	TRBV9	-
TGTGCCATCAGTGACGGGACTAAGTCCTACGAGCAGTACTTC	CAISDGTKSYEQYF	14	TRBJ2-7	-	TRBV10-3	TRBD2
TGTGCCAGCAGACCCCAGGCGGACAACTATGGCTACACCTTC	CASRPQADNYGYTF	14	TRBJ1-2	-	TRBV6-5	-
TGCGCCAGCAGCTTGGCACAGGGAAACACCGGGGAGCTGTTTTTT	CASSLAQGNTGELFF	15	TRBJ2-2	-	TRBV5-1	-
TGCGCCAGCAGCCAAAGACAGGGTGGGCATCAGCCCCAGCATTTT	CASSQRQGGHQPQHF	15	TRBJ1-5	few	TRBV4-1	TRBD1
TGTGCCAGCAGTGAAAGGAGCAGGGAAGGAAGGGGGCAGTTCTTC	CASSERSREGRGQFF	15	TRBJ2-1	-	TRBV6-1	-
TGCGCCAGCAGCTATCAGGGAGGGGGCCAAGAGACCCAGTACTTC	CASSYQGGGQETQYF	15	TRBJ2-5	-	TRBV5-1	-
TGTGCCAGCAGCCCCCCGGGCAGGGTTTTCACAGATACGCAGTATTTT	CASSPPGRVFTDTQYF	16	TRBJ2-3	-	TRBV14	-
TGCGCCAGCAGCCTAACGACAGGGCCCCAACAGCCCCAGCATTTT	CASSLTTGPQQPQHF	15	TRBJ1-5	-	TRBV5-1	TRBD1
TGCGCCAGCAACGACGGGACAGGGGATAATTCACCCCTCCACTTT	CASNDGTGDNSPLHF	15	TRBJ1-6	once	TRBV5-1	TRBD1
TGTGCCACCAGCAACTCCGGGACAGGGGACGATCAGCCCCAGCATTTT	CATSNSGTGDDQPQHF	16	TRBJ1-5	-	TRBV15	TRBD1
TGTGCCAGCAGTAGAACAGGGGGCAATTCACCCCTCCACTTT	CASSRTGGNSPLHF	14	TRBJ1-6	-	TRBV11-2	TRBD1
TGTGCCAGGAAGACTAGCGGGGTCGATACGCAGTATTTT	CARKTSGVDTQYF	13	TRBJ2-3	-	TRBV2	TRBD2
TGTGCCAGCAGTCCCGGGACAGGGGGCGGCTATGGCTACACCTTC	CASSPGTGGGYGYTF	15	TRBJ1-2	once	TRBV28	TRBD1
TGCGCCAGCAGTGAGACGGGAGGGGGGAAAGATACGCAGTATTTT	CASSETGGGKDTQYF	15	TRBJ2-3	-	TRBV10-1	TRBD2
TGTGCCAGCAGCCAAACCGGGGGTAACACCGGGGAGCTGTTTTTT	CASSQTGGNTGELFF	15	TRBJ2-2	-	TRBV5-4	-
TGTGCCAGCAGTGATCAGGCGATAATAGCCTACGAGCAGTACTTC	CASSDQAIIAYEQYF	15	TRBJ2-7	-	TRBV6-1	-
TGTGCCAGCAGCCTTGGACTGATGAGCTACCAAGAGACCCAGTACTTC	CASSLGLMSYQETQYF	16	TRBJ2-5	once	TRBV11-2	-
TGCGCCAGCAGCCAAGAGTATCGGGGGGCGTACACCGGGGAGCTGTTTTTT	CASSQEYRGAYTGELFF	17	TRBJ2-2	-	TRBV4-3	-
TGTGCCAGCAGCGTAGGACAGGGCGAGTACAATGAGCAGTTCTTC	CASSVGQGEYNEQFF	15	TRBJ2-1	-	TRBV9	TRBD1
TGTGCCAGCAGCGAAGGTATTGCGCTCGGGGAGCAGTTCTTC	CASSEGIALGEQFF	14	TRBJ2-1	-	TRBV2	-
TGCGCCAGCAGCCAGGCCTGGCGGGAGAGCACTGAAGCTTTCTTT	CASSQAWRESTEAFF	15	TRBJ1-1	once	TRBV4-1	-
TGCAGCATAGTGGGCGGCTACGAGCAGTACTTC	CSIVGGYEQYF	11	TRBJ2-7	-	TRBV29-1	-
TGCGCCAGCAGCTCTGACAGGGTTCGGGCAGATACGCAGTATTTT	CASSSDRVRADTQYF	15	TRBJ2-3	-	TRBV5-1	TRBD1
TGTGCCTGGAGAACTAGCGGGGGGCGAGATACGCAGTATTTT	CAWRTSGGRDTQYF	14	TRBJ2-3	once	TRBV30	TRBD2
TGTGCCAGCAGCTTAAGCGGGGGAGGCAATGAGCAGTTCTTC	CASSLSGGGNEQFF	14	TRBJ2-1	-	TRBV7-9	TRBD2
TGTGCCAGCAGTTTTGAGCGTTTAGGGACTGAAGCTTTCTTT	CASSFERLGTEAFF	14	TRBJ1-1	-	TRBV28	-
TGTGCCAGCAGCACTGGGACTAGCGGGAGCTTCGAGCAGTACTTC	CASSTGTSGSFEQYF	15	TRBJ2-7	once	TRBV13	TRBD2
TGTGCCAGAAGCCCAGGGGATCACTATGGCTACACCTTC	CARSPGDHYGYTF	13	TRBJ1-2	-	TRBV5-3	-
TGTGCCAGTAGTATAGGGCAGGGCCGGGCGGACTACGAGCAGTACTTC	CASSIGQGRADYEQYF	16	TRBJ2-7	-	TRBV19	-
TGCGCCAGCAGCCAGGAGGGCCGGGGGGACACTGAAGCTTTCTTT	CASSQEGRGDTEAFF	15	TRBJ1-1	-	TRBV4-3	-
TGTGCCAGCTTTCGGCCGACAGGGGGGAGAGACGAGCAGTACTTC	CASFRPTGGRDEQYF	15	TRBJ2-7	-	TRBV7-9	TRBD1
TGTGCCATCAGTGCGTCCAAGGAACAGGGGGACTACAATGAGCAGTTCTTC	CAISASKEQGDYNEQFF	17	TRBJ2-1	once	TRBV10-3	TRBD1
TGTGCCATCAGCTTCCGGGACAGGGGTTATGGAGAGACCCAGTACTTC	CAISFRDRGYGETQYF	16	TRBJ2-5	-	TRBV10-3	TRBD1
TGTGCCAGTAGTGTAGCCGGAAGTAACACTGAAGCTTTCTTT	CASSVAGSNTEAFF	14	TRBJ1-1	once	TRBV19	-
TGTGCCAGCAAAAAGACTAGCGGGGGGGCCGGAAACATTCAGTACTTC	CASKKTSGGAGNIQYF	16	TRBJ2-4	-	TRBV2	TRBD2
TGTGCCACCCCAAGGGAGGAATCGGGCCTAAACACCGGGGAGCTGTTTTTT	CATPREESGLNTGELFF	17	TRBJ2-2	-	TRBV19	-
TGTGCCAGCAGGGGGACAGGGGTAAATCAGCCCCAGCATTTT	CASRGTGVNQPQHF	14	TRBJ1-5	-	TRBV6-5	TRBD1
TGTGCCAGCAGTTTGGTCACAGGGGTCGGTGGCTACACCTTC	CASSLVTGVGGYTF	14	TRBJ1-2	-	TRBV28	TRBD1
TGTGCCAGCAACAGAGGACCGGCGGCTAATGAAAAACTGTTTTTT	CASNRGPAANEKLFF	15	TRBJ1-4	-	TRBV6-6	-